The 22 T cell receptor beta chains below were found in one sample sequenced in a study of post-analysis software for immune sequencing data. Overall study findings and caveats: About five TRBV segments appeared more often in patients than in controls, and TRBV5-6, TRBV5-1 and TRBV20-1 were among these.

Unique molecular identifiers were present in the TCR beta cDNA libraries. In TCRdb, the PCR reads were re-called with MiXCR into one record per CDR3 protein. The sample consists of about 540,000 distinct CDR3 sequences, around a third of them appearing once. Antigens for these TCRs are unknown. Sequenced material: blood. Receptors were obtained from a girl aged 2 to 17 with multiple sclerosis.

This CDR3 reads CASSRVWEQFF. In DNA form, the CDR3 reads TGTGCCAGCAGCCGCGTATGGGAGCAGTTCTTC. This chain links TRBV7-9 with TRBJ2-1; no reliable D call. With 5 bases removed from V and 10 bases from J, the gap between germline ends came to 9 bases. This CDR3 has 11 amino acids. Germline CDR1 SEHNR, CDR2 FQNEAQ (reference sequence).

The rearrangement uses TRBV7-9 and TRBJ1-4, with D uncertain. The germline CDR1 and CDR2 sequences are SEHNR and FQNEAQ (reference sequence). The CDR3 loop spans 12 amino acids. The ends were cut back, 8 bases at V and 0 bases at J, with 4 bases in the middle. The CDR3 bases are TGTGCCAGCGCTGCAACTAATGAAAAACTGTTTTTT. Protein: CASAATNEKLFF.

The sample holds a few counts of this clonotype. The chain has TRBV6-1 and TRBJ1-1, with D unresolved. The V end lost 6 bases, the J end lost 2 bases, and 22 bases lay between the germline ends. Germline V gives CDR1 MNHNS, CDR2 SASEGT. This CDR3 is built from 17 residues. In DNA, the CDR3 is TGTGCCAGCAGAGTCCGAGGAGCCCGATATTTTAACACTGAAGCTTTCTTT. Protein: CASRVRGARYFNTEAFF.

This clonotype was observed many times. The chain recombines TRBV13 with TRBJ2-7; D perhaps matches TRBD1 (6 bases). This CDR3 spans 13 amino acids. The germline V and J ends were trimmed by 1 base and 5 bases, with 9 bases remaining between them. Per germline, CDR1 PRHDT and CDR2 FYEKMQ (reference sequence). CDR3 in amino acids: CASSLVGGHEQYF. The DNA of the CDR3 is TGTGCCAGCAGCTTAGTTGGGGGCCACGAGCAGTACTTC. The full variable domain, with the rest looked up from reference TRBV13 and TRBJ2-7, is AAGVIQSPRHLIKEKRETATLKCYPIPRHDTVYWYQQGPGQDPQFLISFYEKMQSDKGSIPDRFSAQQFSDYHSELNMSSLELGDSALYFCASSLVGGHEQYFGPGTRLTVT.

The CDR3 nucleotides are TGTGCCAGCAGGTCCATCGCCGGGACCGGGGGGCAAGAGACCCAGTACTTC. It yields the protein CASRSIAGTGGQETQYF. This rearrangement joins TRBV6-1 to TRBJ2-5; 7 positions match TRBD2. Germline V gene data show CDR1 as MNHNS and CDR2 as SASEGT. The CDR3 runs to 17 residues. V gave up 6 bases and J gave up 2 bases; unmatched junction bases: 15.

J is TRBJ2-5 and V is TRBV20-1; TRBD2 aligns across 9 bases. The CDR3 has 13 residues. V was clipped by 6 bases and J by 11 bases; unmatched bases: 13. In germline, CDR1 is DFQATT, CDR2 SNEGSKA (reference sequence). The CDR3 protein is CSATGTSHHEQYF. The CDR3 DNA reads TGCAGTGCGACCGGGACTAGCCATCATGAGCAGTACTTC.

This clonotype was recorded many times. The chain links TRBV5-4 to TRBJ2-1; 15 nucleotides agree with TRBD2. Losses at the gene ends were 4 bases for V and 9 bases for J; bases not matched to a gene: 5. Per the germline V gene, CDR1 is SGHNT and CDR2 is YYREEE (reference sequence). This CDR3 has 15 amino acids. Here the CDR3 reads CASSPGTSGGFEQFF. The CDR3 nucleotides read TGTGCCAGCAGCCCTGGGACTAGCGGGGGGTTTGAGCAGTTCTTC. Based on the CDR3 plus reference TRBV5-4 and TRBJ2-1, the full variable domain is ETGVTQSPTHLIKTRGQQVTLRCSSQSGHNTVSWYQQALGQGPQFIFQYYREEENGRGNFPPRFSGLQFPNYSSELNVNALELDDSALYLCASSPGTSGGFEQFFGPGTRLTVL.

In this sample, this clonotype turned up a few times. Here the CDR3 reads CSASGALETQYF. CDR3 DNA: TGCAGTGCTAGCGGGGCCCTAGAGACCCAGTACTTC. The rearrangement joins TRBV20-1 to TRBJ2-5; D may be TRBD1 or TRBD2 (5 bases each). Germline V lookup: CDR1 DFQATT, CDR2 SNEGSKA (reference sequence). V shed 3 bases and J shed 4 bases, with 9 bases lying between them. This CDR3 has 12 amino acids.

This chain joins TRBV29-1 and TRBJ2-3; no definite D call. CDR1 SQVTM and CDR2 ANQGSEA come from the germline V gene. Trimming took off 5 bases at V and 1 base at J, with 16 bases between the two ends. This CDR3 is 15 amino acids long. CDR3 DNA: TGCAGCGTTTACGGGCCCGCCCCGGGCACAGATACGCAGTATTTT. This translates into CSVYGPAPGTDTQYF.

This chain uses TRBV3-1 with TRBJ2-2; no clear D. The germline CDR1 and CDR2 sequences are LGHDT and YNNKEL (reference sequence). The CDR3 spans 15 residues. V was cut by 1 base and J by 0 bases, with 6 bases left in between. The CDR3 DNA follows: TGTGCCAGCAGCCAAGCGGGCGCGAACACCGGGGAGCTGTTTTTT. This encodes CASSQAGANTGELFF.

J is TRBJ1-2 and V is TRBV7-9, with D tentatively TRBD1 (6 bases). The CDR3 loop spans 15 amino acids. The V gene lost 5 bases and the J gene lost 4 bases, with 17 bases spanning the gap. The germline CDR1 and CDR2 sequences are SEHNR and FQNEAQ (reference sequence). CDR3 amino acids: CASSLLTGPIYGYTF. CDR3 DNA sequence: TGTGCCAGCAGCCTTTTGACAGGACCGATCTATGGCTACACCTTC.

This clonotype appeared a few times. The chain couples TRBV14 to TRBJ2-1, with TRBD1 matching 9 bases. This CDR3 comprises 14 residues. Per the germline V gene, CDR1 is SGHDN and CDR2 is FVKESK. J lost 14 bases, V lost 0 bases, and 8 bases had no gene match. CDR3 sequence reads: CASSQDAERTGEFF. The DNA of the CDR3 is TGTGCCAGCAGCCAAGATGCCGAAAGGACAGGGGAGTTCTTC.

This clonotype has only a few counts. The genes are TRBV12-3 or TRBV12-4 and TRBJ2-1; tentatively, D is TRBD2 (6 bases). CDR3 size: 14 residues. V was pared by 7 bases and J by 0 bases, with 10 bases between. The CDR3 reads CASTRLGSYNEQFF. In DNA, the CDR3 is TGTGCCAGCACCAGACTAGGCTCCTACAATGAGCAGTTCTTC.

The chain uses TRBV13 and TRBJ2-3, with 8 bases fitting TRBD1. The CDR3 has 15 amino acids. The V gene's germline CDR1 is PRHDT and CDR2 FYEKMQ (reference sequence). V shed 5 bases and J 6 bases; nucleotides not matched to a gene: 10. This CDR3 reads CASSPSGRGPDTQYF. CDR3 DNA sequence: TGTGCCAGCAGCCCTTCGGGCAGGGGGCCCGATACGCAGTATTTT.

This clonotype has only a few counts. The chain recombines TRBV12-3 or TRBV12-4 with TRBJ2-4; weak D call: TRBD2 (6 bases). V was pared by 4 bases and J by 0 bases, with 13 bases between. The CDR3 has 16 residues. For the CDR3, the DNA is TGTGCCAGCAGTTCACCGACGGGACTAGCCAAAAACATTCAGTACTTC. It translates to CASSSPTGLAKNIQYF.

This rearrangement joins TRBV7-9 to TRBJ2-3; D might be TRBD2 (6 bases). The CDR3 is made up of 15 amino acids. V was shortened by 2 bases and J by 7 bases, with 16 bases between the two germline ends. Looked up from germline, CDR1 is SEHNR and CDR2 is FQNEAQ (reference sequence). The CDR3: CASSLTLGGRHTQYF. The CDR3 DNA follows: TGTGCCAGCAGCTTAACACTGGGGGGTAGGCATACGCAGTATTTT.

The chain employs TRBV29-1 and TRBJ2-7, with D perhaps assigned TRBD1 or TRBD2 (5 bases each). The V gene's germline CDR1 is SQVTM and CDR2 ANQGSEA. V was shortened by 4 bases and J by 3 bases, with 10 bases between the two germline ends. The CDR3 spans 12 residues. In DNA form, the CDR3 reads TGCAGCGTTGGAGGGGCGGGCTACGAGCAGTACTTC. This encodes CSVGGAGYEQYF.

V gene TRBV6-4 combines with J gene TRBJ2-1; 10 positions match TRBD2. The CDR3 extends over 16 amino acids. The germline CDR1 and CDR2 sequences are MRHNA and SNTAGT. With 0 bases clipped from V and 4 bases from J, the junction kept 3 bases outside the gene matches. CDR3 sequence: CASSDSSSGGYNEQFF. The DNA for the CDR3 is TGTGCCAGCAGTGACTCGTCTAGCGGGGGATACAATGAGCAGTTCTTC.

The table lists this clonotype with a count of one. The CDR3 DNA is TGCGCCAGCAGCATGACAGTTTTCTTGGGCTCTGGGGCCAACGTCCTGACTTTC. Protein: CASSMTVFLGSGANVLTF. The gene calls are TRBV5-1 and TRBJ2-6; possibly TRBD1 for D (5 bases). The germline V and J ends were trimmed by 4 bases and 0 bases, with 17 bases remaining between them. The germline gives CDR1 SGHRS, CDR2 YFSETQ. The CDR3 runs to 18 residues.

The rearrangement joins TRBV20-1 to TRBJ1-6; D may be TRBD1 (5 bases). The germline V and J ends were trimmed by 7 bases and 6 bases, with 16 bases remaining between them. This CDR3 has 14 amino acids. Germline V gene sequence: CDR1 DFQATT, CDR2 SNEGSKA (reference sequence). The CDR3 coding sequence is TGCAGTGGCCGGACACCGGGACCTAATTCACCCCTCCACTTT. This codes for CSGRTPGPNSPLHF.

V usage is TRBV12-3 or TRBV12-4 and J usage is TRBJ2-1, with 10 bases identical to TRBD2. With V trimmed by 5 bases and J by 9 bases, 7 bases remained unmatched. This CDR3 comprises 14 residues. CDR3 in amino acids: CASSRAGGLVEQFF. The CDR3, as DNA: TGTGCCAGCAGTCGAGCGGGGGGGCTTGTTGAGCAGTTCTTC.

The chain carries TRBV20-1 and TRBJ2-2; no clear D gene. The CDR3 consists of 15 residues. Germline V gene sequence: CDR1 DFQATT, CDR2 SNEGSKA (reference sequence). V was trimmed by 0 bases and J by 7 bases, leaving 15 bases between them. CDR3 bases: TGCAGTGCTAGAGATGCTCGGCACTTCGGCGGGGAGCTGTTTTTT. It translates to CSARDARHFGGELFF.